Below, one T cell receptor beta chain is given with its context. Its target is unknown. The source of the sample is a study of shared clonotypes between healthy human individuals. About the research overall: The donor group consisted of a couple of women and three men, aged 18 to 49.

This table comes from immunoSEQ multiplex PCR, and its TCRdb copy is limited to in-frame clones, with some not included. The sample shows more than 1,200,000 clones, about 98.5% of them seen only once. V shed 11 bases, J shed 6 bases, and the junction held 11 bases outside the gene matches. Looked up from germline, CDR1 is WNHNN and CDR2 is SYGVQD (reference sequence). This CDR3 has 15 residues. General study points: A few donors shared 5% to 5.5% of their naive CD4 clonotypes. Generation probability values for non-shared clonotypes were lower than those for clonotypes shared by all four donors.

The sequence was collected from a man aged 25-40 years in good health. The sequencing sample was made of naive CD4+ T cells sorted from blood. Documented subset: CD45RA+ positively selected. The V gene is TRBV10-1, the J gene TRBJ1-5; 12 bases are a match to TRBD1. Here the CDR3 reads CAPLRDRGHRQPQHF. The CDR3, as DNA: TGCGCCCCCCTCCGGGACAGGGGGCATCGTCAGCCCCAGCATTTT.